The rows below give T cell receptor beta chains drawn from one sample of a study of blood T cell repertoires in COVID-19. Here immunoSEQ multiplex PCR was the method, and the copy in TCRdb shows in-frame clones only, minus some. The data contain about 80,000 clones, about four fifths of them singletons. Sequencing was carried out using peripheral blood. Receptors were obtained from a human donor in a cohort sampled during active COVID-19. Each CDR3 is given with its conserved first and last residue. D genes are given only for firm matches. Clone size appears in some rows only: once, few, many, or a class for an expanded clone.

CASSSIYEQYF	TGTGCCAGCAGCTCAATCTACGAGCAGTACTTC	TRBV11-1	.	.	TRBJ2-7
CASRWTGRAGELFF	TGTGCCAGCAGGTGGACAGGTCGGGCCGGGGAGCTGTTTTTT	TRBV6-5	TRBD1	.	TRBJ2-2
CASSPGPGGDTEAFF	TGTGCCAGCTCACCGGGACCAGGAGGGGACACTGAAGCTTTCTTT	TRBV18	.	once	TRBJ1-1
CASSIGGAGGNQPQHF	TGTGCCAGTAGTATTGGTGGCGCGGGGGGGAATCAGCCCCAGCATTTT	TRBV19	.	.	TRBJ1-5
CASSAGTSGGAGDTQYF	TGTGCCAGCAGCGCGGGGACTAGCGGGGGGGCCGGAGATACGCAGTATTTT	TRBV9	TRBD2	few	TRBJ2-3
CASNPSKGSPYEQYF	TGTGCCAGCAACCCCTCGAAGGGGTCCCCCTACGAGCAGTACTTC	TRBV6-5	.	.	TRBJ2-7
CASSPGTPPDEQYF	TGTGCCAGCAGCCCCGGGACTCCCCCGGACGAGCAGTACTTC	TRBV13	.	.	TRBJ2-7
CATILTDTQYF	TGTGCCACTATACTTACAGATACGCAGTATTTT	TRBV6-5	.	.	TRBJ2-3
CASSPTGGSNQPQHF	TGTGCCAGCAGCCCGACAGGGGGTAGCAATCAGCCCCAGCATTTT	TRBV11-1	TRBD1	.	TRBJ1-5
CATRRDRNYGYTF	TGTGCCACCCGAAGGGACAGGAACTATGGCTACACCTTC	TRBV27	TRBD1	.	TRBJ1-2
CASSSSYEQYF	TGTGCCAGCTCTAGCTCTTACGAGCAGTACTTC	TRBV18	.	.	TRBJ2-7
CASSREGLFNEKLFF	TGTGCCAGCAGCCGAGAGGGACTGTTTAATGAAAAACTGTTTTTT	TRBV7-8	.	.	TRBJ1-4
CASSPGTQNYGYTF	TGTGCCAGCAGCCCCGGGACTCAAAACTATGGCTACACCTTC	TRBV7-9	.	.	TRBJ1-2
CASSGVQSNQPQHF	TGTGCCAGCAGCGGGGTGCAGAGCAATCAGCCCCAGCATTTT	TRBV2	.	.	TRBJ1-5
CASSIRRGGANHADTQYF	TGTGCCAGTAGTATACGGCGCGGGGGGGCCAATCACGCAGATACGCAGTATTTT	TRBV19	TRBD2	.	TRBJ2-3
CASSPEPQGPRSTEAFF	TGTGCCAGCAGTCCCGAGCCACAGGGGCCCAGGAGCACTGAAGCTTTCTTT	TRBV7-6	TRBD1	.	TRBJ1-1
CASSRDRALNTEAFF	TGTGCCAGTAGCCGAGACAGGGCTTTGAACACTGAAGCTTTCTTT	TRBV19	TRBD1	.	TRBJ1-1
CASRTGVDGYTF	TGTGCCAGTAGGACAGGCGTGGATGGCTACACCTTC	TRBV19	.	.	TRBJ1-2
CAGKTGSNEKLFF	TGTGCCGGAAAGACAGGGAGTAATGAAAAACTGTTTTTT	TRBV7-9	TRBD1	.	TRBJ1-4
CASSQQTSGVSTDTQYF	TGTGCCAGCAGCCAGCAGACTAGCGGGGTTAGCACAGATACGCAGTATTTT	TRBV4-2	TRBD2	.	TRBJ2-3
CAISEPVGAGVGETQYF	TGTGCCATCAGTGAGCCCGTAGGAGCGGGGGTCGGTGAGACCCAGTACTTC	TRBV10-3	TRBD2	.	TRBJ2-5
CASSSAGTGNGYTF	TGTGCCAGCAGTTCCGCCGGGACAGGGAATGGCTACACCTTC	TRBV27	TRBD1	.	TRBJ1-2
CASSTGGANTDTQYF	TGTGCCAGCAGTACCGGGGGGGCCAACACAGATACGCAGTATTTT	TRBV6-4	TRBD2	.	TRBJ2-3